What follows describes a single T cell receptor (beta chain). What it binds is unknown. This sample is drawn from a study of cytomegalovirus exposure and HLA in healthy donors. General study results and limits: The study dropped some indistinguishable V segments, TRBV6-2 and TRBV6-3 among them.

CDR1 is LGHNA and CDR2 is YNFKEQ in the germline V gene. The CDR3 totals 16 residues. V lost 2 bases, J lost 1 base, and 3 bases stayed unmatched. Primers for the PCR totalled 60 Vbeta and 13 Jbeta. Clones were read by immunoSEQ multiplex PCR, and TCRdb kept only the in-frame ones, dropping some. This table has 150,000 or so clones, 84% appearing once. The chain uses TRBV4-2 and TRBJ2-1, with 9 bases identical to TRBD2. The sequence was obtained from a man aged 50 to 60 in good health and CMV-seropositive. Sequenced sample: PBMCs. CDR3 residues: CASSQKLAGSYNEQFF. The CDR3 DNA sequence: TGTGCCAGCAGCCAAAAGCTAGCGGGATCCTACAATGAGCAGTTCTTC.